One and the same sample provided the 28 T cell receptor beta chains below, sequenced in a study of blood T cells in healthy people across ages. Primers used in a second PCR of about 6 to 11 cycles were a sample-barcoded 5' primer and a J-beta primer mix. TCRdb ran MiXCR on the 5' RACE reads and lists one entry per CDR3 protein. The table includes roughly 1,800,000 distinct CDR3 sequences, 40% to 55% detected once. The sample taken for sequencing was blood. The receptors shown here come from a woman in her forties in good health.

The CDR3 spells CASSLSAGRGYTF. CDR3 sequence (DNA): TGCGCCAGCAGCTTGTCGGCAGGGAGGGGCTACACCTTC. The rearrangement uses TRBV5-1 and TRBJ1-2; D is possibly TRBD1 (5 bases). The V end lost 1 base, the J end lost 8 bases, and 12 bases lay between the germline ends. CDR3 length equals 13 residues. Germline CDR1 is SGHRS and CDR2 is YFSETQ.

The rearrangement uses TRBV7-9 and TRBJ1-4, with D possibly matching TRBD1 (5 bases). Germline assignment: CDR1 SEHNR and CDR2 FQNEAQ (reference sequence). V was shortened by 5 bases and J by 2 bases, with 15 bases between the two germline ends. The CDR3 runs 16 residues. The CDR3 DNA reads as TGTGCCAGCAGCCCAATAGTGGGGACCACTAATGAAAAACTGTTTTTT. Protein: CASSPIVGTTNEKLFF.

The V gene is TRBV9, the J gene TRBJ2-1; either TRBD1 or TRBD2 may fit D (5 bases each). Germline CDR1 SGDLS, CDR2 YYNGEE. The CDR3 length is 17 residues. Trimming pared 3 bases from V and 0 bases from J, leaving 16 bases between. The CDR3 DNA sequence: TGTGCCAGCAGCGCCACGCACCCGAGGGGCTCCTACAATGAGCAGTTCTTC. As protein: CASSATHPRGSYNEQFF.

This clonotype was seen a handful of times. The chain couples TRBV27 to TRBJ2-3, with a possible D match to TRBD2 (6 bases). Looked up from germline, CDR1 is MNHEY and CDR2 is SMNVEV (reference sequence). The CDR3 consists of 17 residues. Trimming removed 0 bases from V and 2 bases from J, with 15 bases in between. The CDR3 bases are TGTGCCAGCAGTTTATCGGCGGGAAGGGGTTTCACAGATACGCAGTATTTT. Translated: CASSLSAGRGFTDTQYF.

Details on this clonotype: The junction differs from germline at one of its ends, possibly a read error. The V call is TRBV7-2, the J call TRBJ2-7, with 9 positions matching TRBD1. This CDR3 comprises 16 residues. Looked up from germline, CDR1 is SGHTA and CDR2 is FQGNSA. The CDR3 bases are TGTGCCAGCAGCACGGGACAGGGTAGCCCCTCCCACGAGCAGTACTTC. It specifies CASSTGQGSPSHEQYF.

V and J are TRBV20-1 and TRBJ1-4, with TRBD1 as a possible D gene (6 bases). There are 14 residues in the CDR3. Germline assignment: CDR1 DFQATT and CDR2 SNEGSKA (reference sequence). V lost 5 bases and J lost 3, with 13 bases in between. The CDR3 bases are TGCAGTGCTCCCTACAGGGCAGCTAATGAAAAACTGTTTTTT. This gives the protein CSAPYRAANEKLFF.

The rearrangement links TRBV28 to TRBJ2-3; TRBD2 matches 7 bases. Germline-derived CDR1 and CDR2 are MDHEN and SYDVKM. With V trimmed by 11 bases and J by 1 base, 12 bases remained unmatched. The CDR3 is 15 residues long. The CDR3 sequence is CAGKPGGSGTDTQYF. For the CDR3, the DNA is TGTGCCGGAAAACCGGGGGGTTCGGGCACAGATACGCAGTATTTT.

This chain joins TRBV7-6 and TRBJ1-2; a weak D match, TRBD1 (5 bases). The CDR3 runs 14 residues. The germline gives CDR1 SGHVS, CDR2 FNYEAQ. The germline V and J ends were trimmed by 5 bases and 1 base, with 11 bases remaining between them. This CDR3 reads CASSARGDNYGYTF. In DNA form, the CDR3 reads TGTGCCAGCAGCGCGAGGGGTGATAACTATGGCTACACCTTC. The whole variable domain, filled in from reference TRBV7-6 and TRBJ1-2, reads GAGVSQSPRYKVTKRGQDVALRCDPISGHVSLYWYRQALGQGPEFLTYFNYEAQQDKSGLPNDRFSAERPEGSISTLTIQRTEQRDSAMYRCASSARGDNYGYTFGSGTRLTVV.

This clonotype was observed a few times. The rearrangement uses TRBV3-1 and TRBJ2-3; D possibly corresponds to TRBD2 (6 bases). V lost 3 bases, J lost 4 bases, and 23 bases lay in between. The CDR3 is made up of 18 amino acids. Germline V gene sequence: CDR1 LGHDT, CDR2 YNNKEL (reference sequence). CDR3 nucleotide sequence: TGTGCCAGCAGCCAGGACGGGACTGGATTCGGAGCAGCAGATACGCAGTATTTT. Translating it yields CASSQDGTGFGAADTQYF.

The V and J genes are TRBV24-1 and TRBJ2-1, with 11 bases fitting TRBD1. V lost 3 bases and J lost 5; bases outside the gene matches: 5. The CDR3 sequence is 16 residues long. Germline CDR1 reads KGHDR; CDR2 reads SFDVKD. The CDR3 here is CATSDPDRGRDNEQFF. The CDR3 DNA reads TGTGCCACCAGTGATCCGGACAGGGGGCGCGACAATGAGCAGTTCTTC.

In this sample, this clonotype turned up a few times. The CDR3 DNA reads TGTGCCAGCAGTTACTCGACGGGACAGGAAACCTACGAGCAGTACTTC. Its translation: CASSYSTGQETYEQYF. The V gene is TRBV6-5, the J gene TRBJ2-7; 8 bases match TRBD1. Germline CDR1 is MNHEY and CDR2 is SVGAGI. The CDR3 runs to 16 residues. The V segment lost 0 bases and the J segment 2 bases; nucleotides outside the gene matches: 6.

This clonotype appeared a single time. CDR3 sequence (DNA): TGTGCCAGCAGTGTCTGGCTCAGGGCTGGCTACACCTTC. Protein sequence: CASSVWLRAGYTF. The rearrangement uses TRBV6-1 and TRBJ1-2; the D gene is possibly TRBD1 (5 bases). CDR3 length equals 13 residues. Trimming shortened V by 4 bases and J by 7 bases, and 13 bases separated the two germline ends. Germline CDR1 reads MNHNS; CDR2 reads SASEGT.

This chain connects TRBV7-3 to TRBJ2-4, with 10 bases identical to TRBD2. Matching the DNA end better, TRBJ2-5 makes the J call doubtful. This CDR3 spans 14 amino acids. In germline, CDR1 is SGHTA, CDR2 FQGTGA. The CDR3 loop reads CASSMTSGSETQYF. In nucleotides, the CDR3 is TGTGCCAGCAGCATGACTAGCGGGTCCGAGACCCAGTACTTC.

The V and J genes are TRBV3-1 and TRBJ2-1; 7 nucleotides line up with TRBD1. Trimming took 2 bases from V and 11 from J; bases not matched to a gene: 6. Per the germline V gene, CDR1 is LGHDT and CDR2 is YNNKEL (reference sequence). CDR3 length equals 13 residues. The chain's CDR3 is CASSQSRDSQQFF. CDR3 nucleotide sequence: TGTGCCAGCAGCCAAAGCCGGGACAGCCAGCAGTTCTTC.

This chain links TRBV29-1 with TRBJ2-7, with 10 bases aligning to TRBD1. V dropped 5 bases and J dropped 6; count of bases not matched to a gene: 10. The germline V gene has CDR1 SQVTM and CDR2 ANQGSEA. The CDR3 is 14 amino acids. The CDR3, as DNA: TGCAGCGTTCTAAGACAGGGGGCGGGTGGCGAGCAGTACTTC. It codes for CSVLRQGAGGEQYF.

This clonotype was counted between two and nine times. The genes are TRBV28 and TRBJ1-4; a weak D match, TRBD1 (6 bases). V lost 2 bases, J lost 4 bases, and 17 bases lay in between. Germline V CDR1 and CDR2: MDHEN, SYDVKM. This CDR3 is 17 amino acids long. This CDR3 is CASSLIQGLILNEKLFF. The CDR3 DNA reads as TGTGCCAGCAGTTTAATTCAGGGGCTTATCCTTAATGAAAAACTGTTTTTT.

The chain carries TRBV15 and TRBJ2-1; D gene uncertain. V was pared by 4 bases and J by 2 bases, with 18 bases between. Germline V lookup: CDR1 LNHNV, CDR2 YYDKDF (reference sequence). The CDR3 has 17 amino acids. The CDR3 loop is CATSTRGLLGAYNEQFF. The CDR3 bases are TGTGCCACCAGCACCAGAGGATTGCTGGGCGCCTACAATGAGCAGTTCTTC.

This clonotype was observed a single time. The chain employs TRBV2 and TRBJ2-5; 8 bases are shared with TRBD1. CDR3 size: 14 residues. Per the germline V gene, CDR1 is SNHLY and CDR2 is FYNNEI. With V trimmed by 3 bases and J by 11 bases, 11 bases remained unmatched. The CDR3 region has the DNA TGTGCCAGCAGTGAGGACAGGGAAACCCATGAGCAGTACTTC. Translating it yields CASSEDRETHEQYF.

The genes are TRBV4-1 and TRBJ1-4; D possibly corresponds to TRBD1 (6 bases). Trimming took off 3 bases at V and 5 bases at J, with 13 bases between the two ends. Germline values: CDR1 MGHRA, CDR2 YSYEKL. The CDR3 consists of 15 residues. The CDR3 loop is CASSHPDSYNEKLFF. The DNA for the CDR3 is TGCGCCAGCAGCCACCCGGACAGTTACAATGAAAAACTGTTTTTT.

The table lists this clonotype with a few counts. This chain joins TRBV20-1 and TRBJ2-5, with 8 bases fitting TRBD1. V shed 4 bases, J shed 6 bases, and the junction held 10 bases outside the gene matches. CDR1 and CDR2 (germline): DFQATT, SNEGSKA (reference sequence). The CDR3 runs 14 residues. The CDR3 reads CSATVQGAAKTQYF. DNA of the CDR3: TGCAGTGCTACCGTTCAGGGGGCAGCGAAGACCCAGTACTTC.

This chain links TRBV4-3 with TRBJ1-2; 7 bases are a match to TRBD1. Per the germline V gene, CDR1 is LGHNA and CDR2 is YSLEER. V lost 4 bases, J lost 4 bases, and 9 bases stayed unmatched. CDR3 length: 15 residues. CDR3 residues: CASSRMTGTVYGYTF. CDR3 DNA: TGCGCCAGCAGCCGAATGACCGGGACAGTCTATGGCTACACCTTC.

The table lists this clonotype with a few counts. This chain connects TRBV25-1 to TRBJ1-2; D gene uncertain. Per germline, CDR1 MGHDK and CDR2 SYGVNS. V was cut by 5 bases and J by 6 bases, with 7 bases left in between. There are 11 residues in the CDR3. CDR3 sequence (DNA): TGTGCCAGCAGTTCCCCGAATGGCTACACCTTC. Encoded protein: CASSSPNGYTF.

In regard to this clonotype: Its ends do not fully match the called genes, so a read error is possible. The rearrangement joins TRBV7-2 to TRBJ2-5; the D gene is possibly TRBD2 (7 bases). The CDR3 has 16 residues. Germline V gene data show CDR1 as SGHTA and CDR2 as FQGNSA. This chain's CDR3 is CAGSSRGGPGVETQYF. Written as DNA, the CDR3 is TGTGCCGGCAGCTCGCGCGGGGGCCCCGGGGTTGAGACCCAGTACTTC.

This clonotype showed up just a few times. The rearrangement joins TRBV6-5 to TRBJ2-7; weak D call: TRBD1 (6 bases). The CDR3 sequence is 14 residues long. The V gene's germline CDR1 is MNHEY and CDR2 SVGAGI. V lost 5 bases to trimming and J lost 3 bases, with 14 bases between them. The CDR3 DNA sequence: TGTGCCAGCAGTCCCCGGGACAACTACTACGAGCAGTACTTC. Its translation: CASSPRDNYYEQYF.

The chain links TRBV12-3 or TRBV12-4 to TRBJ2-3; D remains unclear. The CDR3 has 17 amino acids. Deletions cut 6 bases from V and 0 bases from J, with 19 bases between. The CDR3 loop is CASSSVRRRPSTDTQYF. Here the CDR3 DNA reads TGTGCCAGCAGCTCCGTACGACGGAGACCTAGCACAGATACGCAGTATTTT.

The chain joins TRBV6-5 to TRBJ2-1; D might be TRBD1 (6 bases). Germline V lookup: CDR1 MNHEY, CDR2 SVGAGI. Trimming removed 2 bases from V and 5 bases from J, with 16 bases in between. The CDR3 contains 16 residues. In DNA, the CDR3 is TGTGCCAGCAGTTACATCCCACAGGGAGAGGACAATGAGCAGTTCTTC. Translation: CASSYIPQGEDNEQFF.

The rearrangement uses TRBV4-3 and TRBJ2-7; 7 bases line up with TRBD1. Germline V gene lookup returns CDR1 LGHNA and CDR2 YSLEER. The CDR3 length is 16 residues. V was pared by 0 bases and J by 3 bases, with 8 bases of the junction left unmatched. CDR3 residues: CASSQDRDRLNYEQYF. The CDR3 DNA sequence: TGCGCCAGCAGCCAAGATCGGGACAGATTAAACTACGAGCAGTACTTC.

The chain joins TRBV4-1 to TRBJ2-5; the match to TRBD2 covers 15 bases. CDR1 and CDR2 from the germline V gene are MGHRA and YSYEKL. The CDR3 runs to 18 residues. J was trimmed by 5 bases and V by 5 bases; bases with no gene match: 12. The CDR3, as DNA: TGCGCCAGCAGCTTCTGGACTAGCGGGGGGGCCCTTTCTGAGACCCAGTACTTC. The encoded protein is CASSFWTSGGALSETQYF.